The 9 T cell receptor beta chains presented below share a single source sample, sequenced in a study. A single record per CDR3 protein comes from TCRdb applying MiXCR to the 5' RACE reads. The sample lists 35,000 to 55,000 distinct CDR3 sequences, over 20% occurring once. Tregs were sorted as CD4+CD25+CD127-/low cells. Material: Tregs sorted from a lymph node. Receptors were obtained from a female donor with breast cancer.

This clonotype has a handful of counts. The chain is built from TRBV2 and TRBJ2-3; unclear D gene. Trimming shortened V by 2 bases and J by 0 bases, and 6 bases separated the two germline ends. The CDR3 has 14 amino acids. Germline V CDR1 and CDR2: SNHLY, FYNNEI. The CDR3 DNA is TGTGCCAGCAGTGAACAGGAAAGCACAGATACGCAGTATTTT. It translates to CASSEQESTDTQYF.

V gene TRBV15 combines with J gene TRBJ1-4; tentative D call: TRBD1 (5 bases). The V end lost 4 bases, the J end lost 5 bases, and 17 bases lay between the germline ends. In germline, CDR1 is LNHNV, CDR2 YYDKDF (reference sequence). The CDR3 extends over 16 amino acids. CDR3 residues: CATSTILGATNEKLFF. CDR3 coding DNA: TGTGCCACCAGCACCATACTCGGGGCGACAAATGAAAAACTGTTTTTT.

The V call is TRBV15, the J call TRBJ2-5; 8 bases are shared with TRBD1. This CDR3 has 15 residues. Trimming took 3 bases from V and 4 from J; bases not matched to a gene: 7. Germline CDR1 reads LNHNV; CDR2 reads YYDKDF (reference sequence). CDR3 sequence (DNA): TGTGCCACCAGCAGCGCTCGGCAGGGGGCAGAGACCCAGTACTTC. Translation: CATSSARQGAETQYF.

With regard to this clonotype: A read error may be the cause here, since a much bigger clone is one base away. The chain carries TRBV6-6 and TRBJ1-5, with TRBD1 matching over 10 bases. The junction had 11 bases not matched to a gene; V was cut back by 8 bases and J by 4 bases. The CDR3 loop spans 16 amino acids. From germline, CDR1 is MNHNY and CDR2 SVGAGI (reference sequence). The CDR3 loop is CASGSGRDRGNQPQHF. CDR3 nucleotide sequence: TGTGCCAGCGGTTCCGGGAGGGACAGGGGAAATCAGCCCCAGCATTTT.

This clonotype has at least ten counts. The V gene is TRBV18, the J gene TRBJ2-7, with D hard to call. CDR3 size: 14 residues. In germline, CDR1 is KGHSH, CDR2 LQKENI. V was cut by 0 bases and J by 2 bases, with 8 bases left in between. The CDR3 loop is CASSPPDGPYEQYF. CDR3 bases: TGTGCCAGCTCACCACCGGACGGCCCCTACGAGCAGTACTTC.

CDR3: CASSRNEQFF. CDR3 DNA: TGTGCCAGCAGTAGAAATGAGCAGTTCTTC. J is TRBJ2-1 and V is TRBV7-9; D ambiguous. This CDR3 is built from 10 residues. With 6 bases removed from V and 7 bases from J, the gap between germline ends came to 4 bases. Germline CDR1 is SEHNR and CDR2 is FQNEAQ (reference sequence).

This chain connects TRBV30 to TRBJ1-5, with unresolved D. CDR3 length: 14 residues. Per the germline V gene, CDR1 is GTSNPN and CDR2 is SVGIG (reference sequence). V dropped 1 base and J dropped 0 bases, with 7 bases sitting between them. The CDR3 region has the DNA TGTGCCTGGAGTGAGGGATATAGCAATCAGCCCCAGCATTTT. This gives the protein CAWSEGYSNQPQHF.

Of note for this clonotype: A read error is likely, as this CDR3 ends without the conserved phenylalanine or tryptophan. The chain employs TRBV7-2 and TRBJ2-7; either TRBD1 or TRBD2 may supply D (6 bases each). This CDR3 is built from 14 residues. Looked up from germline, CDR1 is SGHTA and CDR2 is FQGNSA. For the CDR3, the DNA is TGTGCCGGCAGCTTGGGGGGCGCGACGGGGGAGCAGTACCTC. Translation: CAGSLGGATGEQYL.

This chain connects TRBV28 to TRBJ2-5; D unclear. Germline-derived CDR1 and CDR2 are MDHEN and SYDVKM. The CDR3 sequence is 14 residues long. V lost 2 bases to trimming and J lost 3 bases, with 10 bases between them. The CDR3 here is CASSLSPAKETQYF. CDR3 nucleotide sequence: TGTGCCAGCAGTTTAAGCCCCGCGAAAGAGACCCAGTACTTC.